This T cell receptor beta chain derives from a study of neurological immune-mediated disorders. This clonotype was seen repeatedly, ten times or more. Each sequencing run yielded over 160 million TCR-beta sequences from 15-18 subjects. MiXCR, applied by TCRdb to the 5' RACE reads, yields one record per CDR3 protein. The profile shows some 21,000 distinct CDR3 sequences, approximately 6.6% of them singletons. The source is a young man in good health. What was sequenced was CD8+ T cells from blood.

The CDR3 region is CASTDFSGAHQPYEQYF. The CDR3 bases are TGTGCCAGCACCGATTTTAGCGGGGCGCATCAACCTTACGAGCAGTACTTC. The chain has TRBV5-6 and TRBJ2-7; 8 nucleotides agree with TRBD2. The CDR3 loop spans 17 amino acids. The V segment lost 6 bases and the J segment 4 bases; nucleotides outside the gene matches: 18. Looked up from germline, CDR1 is SGHDT and CDR2 is YYEEEE.